One sample yielded the 7 T cell receptor beta chains listed below, sequenced in a study of identical twins' blood T cells. TCRdb re-derived calls from the 5' RACE reads in MiXCR, one entry per CDR3 protein. The top ten clones hold 6.1% of a sample with hundreds of thousands of distinct CDR3 sequences, roughly 30% of them seen once. The sequenced material came from PBMCs. The source of these receptors is a woman aged 18-55 years in good health.

This clonotype has more than one count but fewer than ten. This chain connects TRBV25-1 to TRBJ2-4; tentative D call: TRBD2 (5 bases). Deletions cut 5 bases from V and 0 bases from J, with 11 bases between. Germline lookup yields CDR1 MGHDK and CDR2 SYGVNS. This CDR3 comprises 15 residues. This chain's CDR3 is CASSTADQAKNIQYF. The CDR3 nucleotides are TGTGCCAGCAGTACAGCGGACCAAGCCAAAAACATTCAGTACTTC.

This chain uses TRBV10-3 with TRBJ2-1, with TRBD2 identical over 13 bases. The CDR3 totals 16 residues. V shed 7 bases, J shed 0 bases, and the junction held 3 bases outside the gene matches. The germline V gene has CDR1 ENHRY and CDR2 SYGVKD. The CDR3 coding sequence is TGTGCCATCACGGGACTAGCGGGGAGCTCCTACAATGAGCAGTTCTTC. Its protein is CAITGLAGSSYNEQFF.

On this clonotype: The CDR3 carries no conserved terminal phenylalanine or tryptophan, so it likely arises from a read error. This chain links TRBV7-9 with TRBJ2-1; 11 bases line up with TRBD2. Germline loops: CDR1 SEHNR, CDR2 FQNEAQ (reference sequence). V trimming: 0 bases; J trimming: 5 bases; junction bases outside the gene matches: 3. This CDR3 is built from 16 residues. CDR3 residues: CASSLALGLADNEQFL. The DNA for the CDR3 is TGTGCCAGCAGCTTAGCGCTGGGACTAGCGGACAATGAGCAGTTCCTC.

The V gene is TRBV20-1, the J gene TRBJ1-1; TRBD1 might be the D (6 bases). This CDR3 is 13 amino acids long. CDR1 DFQATT and CDR2 SNEGSKA come from the germline V gene (reference sequence). The V end was cut by 5 bases, the J end by 3 bases, with 13 bases between. The DNA for the CDR3 is TGCAGTGCTCGGTCAGGGGTTGACACTGAAGCTTTCTTT. It translates to CSARSGVDTEAFF.

V usage is TRBV10-3 and J usage is TRBJ1-1; D is unresolved. V lost 7 bases and J 4 bases, leaving 16 bases between the germline ends. Germline CDR1 and CDR2: ENHRY and SYGVKD. The CDR3 is 14 amino acids. Here the CDR3 DNA reads TGTGCCATCAATAGGGAGCCGCGCGGCACTGAAGCTTTCTTT. Translated: CAINREPRGTEAFF.

This clonotype occurred a few times. The junction departs from germline at one end; a sequencing error may be responsible. For the CDR3, the DNA is TGCGCCAGCAGCTTGTTAGCGATAAACACCGGGGAGCCGTTTTTT. Translating it yields CASSLLAINTGEPFF. The V call is TRBV5-1, the J call TRBJ2-2, with D possibly being TRBD2 (5 bases). The CDR3 spans 15 residues. From germline, CDR1 is SGHRS and CDR2 YFSETQ.

A few counts support this clonotype. The chain employs TRBV11-2 and TRBJ1-5; D is ambiguous. CDR1 SGHAT and CDR2 FQNNGV come from the germline V gene. V lost 2 bases, J lost 0 bases, and 8 bases lay in between. CDR3 length: 15 amino acids. DNA of the CDR3: TGTGCCAGCAGCTTATCATTTAATAGCAATCAGCCCCAGCATTTT. Amino acid sequence: CASSLSFNSNQPQHF.